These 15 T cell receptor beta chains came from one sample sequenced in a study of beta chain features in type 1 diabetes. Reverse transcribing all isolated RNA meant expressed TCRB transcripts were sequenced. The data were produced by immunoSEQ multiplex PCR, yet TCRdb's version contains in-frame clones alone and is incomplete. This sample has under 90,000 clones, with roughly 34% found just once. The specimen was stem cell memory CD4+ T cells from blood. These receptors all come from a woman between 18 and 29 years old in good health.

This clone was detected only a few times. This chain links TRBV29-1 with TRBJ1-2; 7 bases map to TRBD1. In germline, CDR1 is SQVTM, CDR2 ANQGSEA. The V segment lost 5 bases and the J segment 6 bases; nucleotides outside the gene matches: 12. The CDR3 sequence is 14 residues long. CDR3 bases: TGCAGCGTTTACGACAGGGCTTTACCTAATGGCTACACCTTC. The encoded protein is CSVYDRALPNGYTF.

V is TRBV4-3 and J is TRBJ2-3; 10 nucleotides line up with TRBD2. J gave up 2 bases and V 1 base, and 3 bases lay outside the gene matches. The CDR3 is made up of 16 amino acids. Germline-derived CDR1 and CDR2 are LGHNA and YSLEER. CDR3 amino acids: CASSQVAGGSTDTQYF. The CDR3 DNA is TGCGCCAGCAGCCAAGTAGCGGGGGGCTCCACAGATACGCAGTATTTT.

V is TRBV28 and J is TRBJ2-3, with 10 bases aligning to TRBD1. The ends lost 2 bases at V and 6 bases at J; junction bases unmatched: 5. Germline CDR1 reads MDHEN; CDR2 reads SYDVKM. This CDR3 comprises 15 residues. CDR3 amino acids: CASSLATGGWDTQYF. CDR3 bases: TGTGCCAGCAGTTTAGCGACAGGGGGCTGGGATACGCAGTATTTT.

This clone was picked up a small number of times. The CDR3 nucleotides read TGTGCCAGCAGACCATTAGAGGAGACCCAGTACTTC. Amino acid sequence: CASRPLEETQYF. The chain has TRBV2 and TRBJ2-5; no clear D. Deletions cut 6 bases from V and 5 bases from J, with 10 bases between. The CDR3 totals 12 residues. Germline loops: CDR1 SNHLY, CDR2 FYNNEI.

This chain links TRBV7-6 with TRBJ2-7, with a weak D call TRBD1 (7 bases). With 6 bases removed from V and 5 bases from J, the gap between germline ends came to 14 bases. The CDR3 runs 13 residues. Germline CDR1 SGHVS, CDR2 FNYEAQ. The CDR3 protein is CASRRQGGNEQYF. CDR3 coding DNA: TGTGCCAGCAGAAGACAGGGAGGCAACGAGCAGTACTTC.

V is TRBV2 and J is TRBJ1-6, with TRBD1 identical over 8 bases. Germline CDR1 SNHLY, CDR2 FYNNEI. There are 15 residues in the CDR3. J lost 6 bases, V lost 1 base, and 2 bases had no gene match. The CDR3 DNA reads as TGTGCCAGCAGTGAAGGACAGGGGCGTAATTCACCCCTCCACTTT. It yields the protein CASSEGQGRNSPLHF.

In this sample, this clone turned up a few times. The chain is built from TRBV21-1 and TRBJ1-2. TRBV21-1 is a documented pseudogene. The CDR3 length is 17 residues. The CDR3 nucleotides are TGTGCCAGCCCTTTTGATCATCCGGGTCATAAGCCTTATGGCTACACCTTC. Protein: CASPFDHPGHKPYGYTF.

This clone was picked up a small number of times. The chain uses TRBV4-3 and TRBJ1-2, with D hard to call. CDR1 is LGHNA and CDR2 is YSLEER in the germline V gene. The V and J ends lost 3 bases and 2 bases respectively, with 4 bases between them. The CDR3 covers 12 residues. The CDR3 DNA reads TGCGCCAGCAGCCAGTCGAACTATGGCTACACCTTC. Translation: CASSQSNYGYTF.

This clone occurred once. The CDR3 sequence is CAWSWQYEQYF. For the CDR3, the DNA is TGTGCCTGGAGCTGGCAGTACGAGCAGTACTTC. V gene TRBV30 combines with J gene TRBJ2-7; D is undetermined. V lost 3 bases and J lost 4, with 7 bases in between. The CDR3 length is 11 residues. Germline V gene sequence: CDR1 GTSNPN, CDR2 SVGIG (reference sequence).

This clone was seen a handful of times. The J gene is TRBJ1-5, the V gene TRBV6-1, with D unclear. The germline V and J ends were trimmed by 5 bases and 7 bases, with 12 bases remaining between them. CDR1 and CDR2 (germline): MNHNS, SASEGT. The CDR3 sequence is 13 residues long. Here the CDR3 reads CASSNTWQQPQHF. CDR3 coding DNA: TGTGCCAGCAGTAACACATGGCAACAGCCCCAGCATTTT.

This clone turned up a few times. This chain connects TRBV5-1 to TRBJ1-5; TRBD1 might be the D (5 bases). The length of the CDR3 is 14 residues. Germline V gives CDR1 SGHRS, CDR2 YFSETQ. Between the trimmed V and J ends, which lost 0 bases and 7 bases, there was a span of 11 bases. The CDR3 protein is CASSLGLTGQPQHF. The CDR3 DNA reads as TGCGCCAGCAGCTTGGGTCTTACAGGACAGCCCCAGCATTTT.

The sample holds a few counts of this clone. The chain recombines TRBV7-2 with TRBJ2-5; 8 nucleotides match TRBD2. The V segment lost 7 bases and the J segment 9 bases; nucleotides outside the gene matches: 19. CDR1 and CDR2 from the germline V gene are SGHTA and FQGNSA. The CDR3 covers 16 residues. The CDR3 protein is CASTTGGAGPWVAQYF. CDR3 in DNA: TGTGCCAGCACCACGGGGGGGGCGGGGCCGTGGGTGGCCCAGTACTTC.

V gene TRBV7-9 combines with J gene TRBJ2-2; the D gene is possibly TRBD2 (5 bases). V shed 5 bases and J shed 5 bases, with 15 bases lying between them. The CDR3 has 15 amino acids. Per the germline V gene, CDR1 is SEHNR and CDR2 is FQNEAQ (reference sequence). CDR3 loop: CASSLVEGWTGELFF. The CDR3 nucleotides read TGTGCCAGCAGCCTGGTCGAGGGTTGGACCGGGGAGCTGTTTTTT.

Written as DNA, the CDR3 is TGTGCCAGCTCAGGGACAGTCTCTGGAAACACCATATATTTT. It encodes CASSGTVSGNTIYF. The V gene is TRBV18, the J gene TRBJ1-3, with 7 bases that match TRBD1. Germline V gives CDR1 KGHSH, CDR2 LQKENI. Unmatched junction bases numbered 1, after V lost 5 bases and J lost 0 bases. CDR3 length equals 14 residues.

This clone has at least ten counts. CDR3 nucleotide sequence: TGCAGCGTGGCGGTGGGGGCGACTAATGAAAAACTGTTTTTT. This gives the protein CSVAVGATNEKLFF. The chain couples TRBV29-1 to TRBJ1-4, with D possibly being TRBD1 (6 bases). The germline V gene has CDR1 SQVTM and CDR2 ANQGSEA. The CDR3 contains 14 residues. With 6 bases removed from V and 2 bases from J, the gap between germline ends came to 13 bases.